The 30 T cell receptor beta chains presented below share a single source sample, sequenced in a study of shared clonotypes between healthy human individuals. The data were produced by immunoSEQ multiplex PCR, yet TCRdb's version contains in-frame clones alone and is incomplete. This table holds 500,000 to 550,000 clones, around 96% found once. Sample: naive CD4+ T cells sorted from blood. Subset reported: CD45RA+ positively selected. The receptors derive from a woman in her thirties in good health.

The chain carries TRBV12-5 and TRBJ2-1, with 12 bases matching TRBD2. CDR1 is LGHNT, CDR2 FRNRAP, per germline. This CDR3 region has 15 residues. With V trimmed by 4 bases and J by 6 bases, 4 bases remained unmatched. The CDR3 DNA is TGTGCTAGTGGTTCCGGACTAGCGGGGCCCAATGAGCAGTTCTTC. It yields the protein CASGSGLAGPNEQFF.

This clone was recorded once. The V and J genes are TRBV27 and TRBJ1-1; D uncertain. Trimming took 5 bases from V and 4 from J, leaving 14 bases between them. This CDR3 comprises 14 residues. Germline CDR1 reads MNHEY; CDR2 reads SMNVEV (reference sequence). The CDR3 sequence is CASSPRGIGTEAFF. Written as DNA, the CDR3 is TGTGCCAGCAGTCCCAGAGGGATTGGCACTGAAGCTTTCTTT.

The chain has TRBV6-1 and TRBJ2-7, with 10 bases fitting TRBD1. Germline loops: CDR1 MNHNS, CDR2 SASEGT. Trimming took 4 bases from V and 0 from J; bases not matched to a gene: 9. CDR3 size: 17 residues. DNA of the CDR3: TGTGCCAGCAGTGCGGGTCGGGGACAGGGGCCCTCCTACGAGCAGTACTTC. Protein: CASSAGRGQGPSYEQYF.

The chain employs TRBV7-6 and TRBJ1-1; D call uncertain. The ends were cut back, 2 bases at V and 1 base at J, with 5 bases in the middle. The CDR3 sequence is 13 residues long. The germline V gene has CDR1 SGHVS and CDR2 FNYEAQ. The CDR3 nucleotides are TGTGCCAGCAGCTTAAGTGAGAACACTGAAGCTTTCTTT. This translates into CASSLSENTEAFF.

Details on this clone: A junction boundary mismatches the germline segment, possibly from a read error. This chain links TRBV18 with TRBJ2-7; TRBD1 aligns across 8 bases. The germline V gene encodes CDR1 KGHSH and CDR2 LQKENI. The CDR3 covers 12 residues. CDR3 nucleotide sequence: TGTGCCAGCTCACCCCAACGGGGACAGGTCAACTTC. Protein sequence: CASSPQRGQVNF.

This sequence joins TRBV18 and TRBJ1-4; possible D gene TRBD1, 5 bases. V gave up 6 bases and J gave up 5 bases, with 10 bases separating them. Per germline, CDR1 KGHSH and CDR2 LQKENI. The CDR3 spans 13 residues. CDR3 in DNA: TGTGCCAGCTCCCCCACAGGCAATGAAAAACTGTTTTTT. This encodes CASSPTGNEKLFF.

V and J are TRBV5-1 and TRBJ2-5; 9 nucleotides align to TRBD2. Germline lookup yields CDR1 SGHRS and CDR2 YFSETQ. This CDR3 contains 16 residues. V gave up 0 bases and J gave up 3 bases; unmatched junction bases: 6. The CDR3 is CASSLETSGLKETQYF. The CDR3 DNA reads TGCGCCAGCAGCTTGGAAACTAGCGGGTTAAAAGAGACCCAGTACTTC.

The genes are TRBV11-3 and TRBJ1-6, with 10 bases fitting TRBD1. CDR1 is SGHNT and CDR2 is YENEEA in the germline V gene. The CDR3 contains 14 residues. Germline trimming cut 5 bases from V and 8 bases from J; bases unmatched to any gene: 3. The DNA of the CDR3 is TGTGCCAGCAGCCTAGGGACAGGGGATTCACCCCTCCACTTT. Protein: CASSLGTGDSPLHF.

This clone was observed a single time. The V and J genes are TRBV7-2 and TRBJ1-5; D gene uncertain. Germline CDR1 reads SGHTA; CDR2 reads FQGNSA. CDR3 length equals 15 residues. The V end lost 1 base, the J end lost 6 bases, and 13 bases lay between the germline ends. The CDR3 nucleotides read TGTGCCAGCAGCTTAGTTTCCGGGGAGAGTCAGCCCCAGCATTTT. Translated: CASSLVSGESQPQHF.

The genes are TRBV5-4 and TRBJ2-7, with D possibly being TRBD2 (5 bases). Germline V lookup: CDR1 SGHNT, CDR2 YYREEE (reference sequence). The V end was cut by 4 bases, the J end by 0 bases, with 14 bases between. CDR3 length: 15 amino acids. The CDR3 sequence: CASSQLTGNSYEQYF. As DNA, the CDR3 is TGTGCCAGCAGCCAGCTAACGGGGAACTCCTACGAGCAGTACTTC.

As for this clone: Germline and junction disagree at one end, which may indicate a read error. The chain has TRBV6-1 and TRBJ1-5, with D possibly matching TRBD1 (6 bases). Germline CDR1 is MNHNS and CDR2 is SASEGT. This CDR3 region has 12 residues. CDR3 coding DNA: TGTGCCAGCAGTGAGGACAGACTCGCAACCCTTTTT. It specifies CASSEDRLATLF.

The chain joins TRBV5-4 to TRBJ2-1; 12 bases line up with TRBD2. CDR1 and CDR2 (germline): SGHNT, YYREEE (reference sequence). With 1 base clipped from V and 7 bases from J, the junction kept 9 bases outside the gene matches. CDR3 size: 17 residues. The CDR3 loop is CASSLTVLAGGGNEQFF. The CDR3 DNA is TGTGCCAGCAGCTTGACCGTCCTAGCGGGAGGGGGTAATGAGCAGTTCTTC.

The chain links TRBV27 to TRBJ1-1; D not resolved. V was cut by 5 bases and J by 4 bases, with 14 bases left in between. The CDR3 has 14 residues. Germline loops: CDR1 MNHEY, CDR2 SMNVEV (reference sequence). The CDR3 DNA sequence: TGTGCCAGCAGTCCAGGACTCTCGGGCACTGAAGCTTTCTTT. Its protein is CASSPGLSGTEAFF.

There are a few counts of this clone. The V call is TRBV28, the J call TRBJ1-5, with TRBD1 as a possible D gene (6 bases). Between the trimmed V and J ends, which lost 11 bases and 2 bases, there was a span of 22 bases. The CDR3 contains 16 residues. Germline values: CDR1 MDHEN, CDR2 SYDVKM. CDR3 sequence (DNA): TGTGCCCTTGGGGAGGGGGATGGGTCCGGCAATCAGCCCCAGCATTTT. Translated, it gives CALGEGDGSGNQPQHF. Using reference TRBV28 and TRBJ1-5 for the parts outside the CDR3, the full variable domain is DVKVTQSSRYLVKRTGEKVFLECVQDMDHENMFWYRQDPGLGLRLIYFSYDVKMKEKGDIPEGYSVSREKKERFSLILESASTNQTSMYLCALGEGDGSGNQPQHFGDGTRLSIL.

The gene calls are TRBV27 and TRBJ2-1; TRBD1 might be the D (6 bases). Trimming cost V 6 bases and J 0 bases, with 15 bases left between them. Germline lookup yields CDR1 MNHEY and CDR2 SMNVEV (reference sequence). CDR3 size: 16 residues. The CDR3 loop reads CASRLWTDSSYNEQFF. The CDR3 coding sequence is TGTGCCAGCAGACTCTGGACGGACAGCTCCTACAATGAGCAGTTCTTC.

The chain carries TRBV2 and TRBJ2-4; 11 bases map to TRBD2. Germline values: CDR1 SNHLY, CDR2 FYNNEI. The CDR3 has 14 amino acids. J was trimmed by 6 bases and V by 8 bases; bases with no gene match: 6. The CDR3 nucleotides are TGTGCCAGCCTTAGCGGGAGGGAGGTAAACATTCAGTACTTC. Translating it yields CASLSGREVNIQYF.

The chain couples TRBV18 to TRBJ2-7, with TRBD1 identical over 8 bases. The length of the CDR3 is 15 residues. The V and J ends lost 2 bases and 3 bases, in that order; junction bases with no gene match: 6. CDR1 and CDR2 (germline): KGHSH, LQKENI. The CDR3 bases are TGTGCCAGCTCACCAGGACAGGGAGTTAACTACGAGCAGTACTTC. Its protein product is CASSPGQGVNYEQYF.

In its sample, this clone was seen once. This sample also contains other DNA sequences that code for the same CDR3. The V call is TRBV5-1, the J call TRBJ1-1; no reliable D call. The CDR3 covers 14 residues. Deletions cut 0 bases from V and 0 bases from J, with 6 bases between. Germline CDR1 and CDR2: SGHRS and YFSETQ. The CDR3 DNA follows: TGCGCCAGCAGCTTGGCGGGAATGAACACTGAAGCTTTCTTT. This gives the protein CASSLAGMNTEAFF.

The chain joins TRBV4-2 to TRBJ2-1; 11 nucleotides align to TRBD2. The CDR3 extends over 18 amino acids. The junction had 17 bases not matched to a gene; V was cut back by 6 bases and J by 7 bases. Germline V gene data show CDR1 as LGHNA and CDR2 as YNFKEQ. The CDR3 DNA sequence: TGTGCCAGCAGTACAATAGGGCCGACTAGCGGGACCAGGAATGAGCAGTTCTTC. Its translation: CASSTIGPTSGTRNEQFF.

The chain employs TRBV5-4 and TRBJ1-3; D is undetermined. V gave up 0 bases and J gave up 0 bases, with 7 bases separating them. CDR1 and CDR2 from the germline V gene are SGHNT and YYREEE (reference sequence). The CDR3 is made up of 15 amino acids. Here the CDR3 reads CASSLDRGSGNTIYF. The DNA for the CDR3 is TGTGCCAGCAGCTTGGATCGAGGCTCTGGAAACACCATATATTTT.

This rearrangement joins TRBV5-6 to TRBJ2-5; D gene uncertain. Germline V gives CDR1 SGHDT, CDR2 YYEEEE. The CDR3 loop spans 15 amino acids. The ends were cut back, 4 bases at V and 5 bases at J, with 18 bases in the middle. CDR3 DNA sequence: TGTGCCAGCAGCCCGGCATACCCCGTCGGTGAGACCCAGTACTTC. Residues: CASSPAYPVGETQYF.

A remark on this clone: Other DNA sequences in the same sample also yield this CDR3. The gene calls are TRBV2 and TRBJ1-5; D may be TRBD1 (5 bases). CDR3 length: 12 residues. V was clipped by 8 bases and J by 1 base, with 6 bases between them. The germline gives CDR1 SNHLY, CDR2 FYNNEI. The CDR3 DNA reads as TGTGCCAGCCGGGACAGCAATCAGCCCCAGCATTTT. This encodes CASRDSNQPQHF. The whole variable domain, remainder taken from reference TRBV2 and TRBJ1-5, is EPEVTQTPSHQVTQMGQEVILRCVPISNHLYFYWYRQILGQKVEFLVSFYNNEISEKSEIFDDQFSVERPDGSNFTLKIRSTKLEDSAMYFCASRDSNQPQHFGDGTRLSIL.

The chain is built from TRBV28 and TRBJ1-5, with 11 bases matching TRBD1. V shed 6 bases and J 7 bases; nucleotides not matched to a gene: 8. CDR3 length equals 15 residues. In germline, CDR1 is MDHEN, CDR2 SYDVKM. CDR3 loop: CASSHGQGAGQPQHF. CDR3 DNA: TGTGCCAGCAGCCATGGACAGGGGGCTGGGCAGCCCCAGCATTTT.

This chain uses TRBV6-4 with TRBJ1-1; D is unresolved. This CDR3 is built from 16 residues. Germline V lookup: CDR1 MRHNA, CDR2 SNTAGT. V lost 8 bases and J lost 4, with 23 bases in between. The CDR3 DNA reads TGTGCCAGCCCGAGGGAGGGCCCCGTTTCTTCCACTGAAGCTTTCTTT. As protein: CASPREGPVSSTEAFF.

This sequence joins TRBV6-1 and TRBJ1-4; 8 bases agree with TRBD1. The length of the CDR3 is 15 residues. The V gene end was trimmed by 4 bases and the J gene end by 7 bases; junction bases not matched to a gene: 8. Germline loops: CDR1 MNHNS, CDR2 SASEGT. CDR3 nucleotides: TGTGCCAGCAGTGGAGGAGGGACAGGAGGTGAAAAACTGTTTTTT. Its protein product is CASSGGGTGGEKLFF.

This sequence joins TRBV5-1 and TRBJ1-5; perhaps TRBD1 as D (6 bases). Trimming removed 4 bases from V and 8 bases from J, with 16 bases in between. Germline V gene lookup returns CDR1 SGHRS and CDR2 YFSETQ. The CDR3 is made up of 14 amino acids. As DNA, the CDR3 is TGCGCCAGCAGCCCCGGGGGGCTGAGGGAGCCCCAGCATTTT. Translating it yields CASSPGGLREPQHF.

This clone is a singleton in its sample. The V and J genes are TRBV5-1 and TRBJ2-2; D is uncertain. Trimming took 0 bases from V and 0 from J, leaving 6 bases between them. This CDR3 region has 15 residues. Germline assignment: CDR1 SGHRS and CDR2 YFSETQ. CDR3 sequence reads: CASSLVVANTGELFF. The CDR3 DNA sequence: TGCGCCAGCAGCTTGGTGGTAGCGAACACCGGGGAGCTGTTTTTT. Combining the CDR3 with reference TRBV5-1 and TRBJ2-2 gives the whole variable domain KAGVTQTPRYLIKTRGQQVTLSCSPISGHRSVSWYQQTPGQGLQFLFEYFSETQRNKGNFPGRFSGRQFSNSRSEMNVSTLELGDSALYLCASSLVVANTGELFFGEGSRLTVL.

The V call is TRBV27, the J call TRBJ1-2, with D perhaps matching TRBD1 (5 bases). Germline CDR1 MNHEY, CDR2 SMNVEV (reference sequence). This CDR3 has 14 residues. Trimming stripped 0 bases from V and 3 bases from J, with 8 bases between. In DNA, the CDR3 is TGTGCCAGCAGTTTATCGGGGGTCCACTATGGCTACACCTTC. Protein product: CASSLSGVHYGYTF.

The chain joins TRBV7-6 to TRBJ1-1; TRBD1 matches at 8 bases. Germline V gives CDR1 SGHVS, CDR2 FNYEAQ. V shed 5 bases and J 11 bases; nucleotides not matched to a gene: 13. The CDR3 covers 14 residues. In DNA form, the CDR3 reads TGTGCCAGCAGCCCAATCCTCCAGGGGGCTAGGGCTTTCTTT. This encodes CASSPILQGARAFF.

The chain recombines TRBV5-4 with TRBJ1-1; tentative D call: TRBD1 (5 bases). The CDR3 loop spans 13 amino acids. V lost 4 bases and J 3 bases, leaving 10 bases between the germline ends. The germline gives CDR1 SGHNT, CDR2 YYREEE (reference sequence). CDR3 residues: CASSLRDDTEAFF. The CDR3 coding sequence is TGTGCCAGCAGCCTCCGGGACGACACTGAAGCTTTCTTT.